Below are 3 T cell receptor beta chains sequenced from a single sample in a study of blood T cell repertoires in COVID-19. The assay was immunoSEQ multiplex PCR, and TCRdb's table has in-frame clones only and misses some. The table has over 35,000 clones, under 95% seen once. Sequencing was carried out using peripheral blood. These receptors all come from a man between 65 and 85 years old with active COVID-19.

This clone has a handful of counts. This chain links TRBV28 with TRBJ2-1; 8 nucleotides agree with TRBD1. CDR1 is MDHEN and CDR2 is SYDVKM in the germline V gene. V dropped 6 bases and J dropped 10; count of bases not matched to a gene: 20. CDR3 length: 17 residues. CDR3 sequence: CASSRDRWRVRVREQFF. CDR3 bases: TGTGCCAGCAGCCGGGACAGGTGGCGGGTACGGGTGCGGGAGCAGTTCTTC.

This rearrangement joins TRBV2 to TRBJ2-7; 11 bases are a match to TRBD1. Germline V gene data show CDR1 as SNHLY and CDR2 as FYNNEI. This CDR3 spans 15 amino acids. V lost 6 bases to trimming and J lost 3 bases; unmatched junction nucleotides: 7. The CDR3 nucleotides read TGTGCCAGCAGGGACAGGGGGCAAGGAGTCTACGAGCAGTACTTC. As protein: CASRDRGQGVYEQYF. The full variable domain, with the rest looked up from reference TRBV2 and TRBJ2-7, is EPEVTQTPSHQVTQMGQEVILRCVPISNHLYFYWYRQILGQKVEFLVSFYNNEISEKSEIFDDQFSVERPDGSNFTLKIRSTKLEDSAMYFCASRDRGQGVYEQYFGPGTRLTVT.

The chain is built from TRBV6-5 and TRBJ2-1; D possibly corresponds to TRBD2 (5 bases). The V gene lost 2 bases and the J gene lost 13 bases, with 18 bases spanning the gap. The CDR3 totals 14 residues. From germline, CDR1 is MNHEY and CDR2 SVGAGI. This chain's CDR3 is CASSYEGPRGFQFF. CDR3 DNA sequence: TGTGCCAGCAGTTACGAGGGCCCCCGGGGTTTCCAGTTCTTC.